A selection of T cell receptor beta chains follows, all from one sample in a study of T cell responses to AZD1222 COVID-19 vaccine. TCRdb's copy holds only in-frame clones and misses some; the assay was immunoSEQ multiplex PCR. The table lists 80,000 to 90,000 clones, 91% of them singletons. This specimen was peripheral blood, taken on day 0 of MenACWY control vaccination. All receptors come from an adult in good health. CDR3s include the opening cysteine and the closing phenylalanine or tryptophan. The D gene is left open where the match is weak. Where a row states a size, it is once, few, many or the class of an expanded clone; other rows omit it.

NA,NA,TRBV5-6,TRBJ1-4,CASSLQGGSNEKLFF,TGTGCCAGCAGCCTCCAGGGTGGCAGTAATGAAAAACTGTTTTTT
NA,NA,TRBV11-3,TRBJ2-7,CASSPATGREQYF,TGTGCCAGCAGCCCTGCCACCGGACGTGAACAGTACTTC
NA,TRBD2,TRBV29-1,TRBJ2-2,CSARRAGANTGELFF,TGCAGCGCCCGGCGGGCGGGGGCGAACACCGGGGAGCTGTTTTTT
once,NA,TRBV7-9,TRBJ1-1,CASSLSPGKRQAFF,TGTGCCAGCAGCTTATCTCCAGGGAAGAGACAAGCTTTCTTT
once,NA,TRBV6-5,TRBJ1-1,CASTPSRGNTEAFF,TGTGCCAGCACCCCGAGTAGGGGAAACACTGAAGCTTTCTTT
NA,TRBD2,TRBV12-3/TRBV12-4,TRBJ2-7,CASSPTLANEQYF,TGTGCCAGCAGCCCTACACTAGCGAACGAGCAGTACTTC
NA,TRBD1,TRBV4-2,TRBJ2-6,CASKTGPGANVLTF,TGTGCCAGCAAGACAGGGCCTGGGGCCAACGTCCTGACTTTC
NA,NA,TRBV6-1,TRBJ1-1,CASSEAGGEAFF,TGTGCCAGCAGTGAAGCTGGGGGGGAAGCTTTCTTT
NA,NA,TRBV7-2,TRBJ2-2,CASTQQVGQSNTGELFF,TGTGCCAGCACCCAACAAGTGGGGCAGTCCAACACCGGGGAGCTGTTTTTT
NA,NA,TRBV7-9,TRBJ2-5,CASSLGVVSGETQYF,TGTGCCAGCAGCTTAGGTGTAGTAAGTGGGGAGACCCAGTACTTC
NA,NA,TRBV7-9,TRBJ1-1,CASSFLGAEAFF,TGTGCCAGCAGCTTCTTGGGTGCTGAAGCTTTCTTT
NA,NA,TRBV18,TRBJ2-4,CASSPPSGKNIQYF,TGTGCCAGCTCACCACCCTCAGGCAAAAACATTCAGTACTTC
NA,TRBD1,TRBV28,TRBJ1-1,CASSLSSLTGTGALNTEAFF,TGTGCCAGCAGTTTATCCTCCCTCACCGGGACAGGGGCCCTGAACACTGAAGCTTTCTTT
NA,TRBD1,TRBV7-8,TRBJ1-1,CASSLGQGGGNTEAFF,TGTGCCAGCAGCTTAGGTCAGGGGGGCGGGAACACTGAAGCTTTCTTT
once,NA,TRBV9,TRBJ2-5,CASSPKGRIQETQYF,TGTGCCAGCAGCCCCAAGGGGCGGATCCAAGAGACCCAGTACTTC
NA,NA,TRBV7-2,TRBJ1-4,CASSLGQKPTNEKLFF,TGTGCCAGCAGCTTAGGGCAAAAACCAACTAATGAAAAACTGTTTTTT
NA,TRBD1,TRBV18,TRBJ2-5,CASSPGQGQVETQYF,TGTGCCAGCTCCCCCGGACAGGGTCAAGTAGAGACCCAGTACTTC
NA,NA,TRBV28,TRBJ2-1,CASSPWLGATYNEQFF,TGTGCCAGCAGTCCTTGGCTCGGGGCTACCTACAATGAGCAGTTCTTC
NA,NA,TRBV29-1,TRBJ2-5,CSVIQGAETQYF,TGCAGCGTGATACAGGGTGCGGAGACCCAGTACTTC
NA,TRBD1,TRBV11-2,TRBJ2-7,CASSLGQGIYEQYF,TGTGCCAGCAGCCTGGGACAGGGGATCTACGAGCAGTACTTC
NA,NA,TRBV19,TRBJ1-1,CASSSPTWNTEAFF,TGTGCCAGTAGTTCCCCTACATGGAACACTGAAGCTTTCTTT
NA,NA,TRBV6-5,TRBJ1-1,CASSYSEGDTEAFF,TGTGCCAGCAGTTACTCGGAGGGGGACACTGAAGCTTTCTTT
NA,TRBD2,TRBV3-1/TRBV3-2,TRBJ2-3,CASSPSGGTDTQYF,TGTGCCAGCAGCCCTAGCGGGGGAACAGATACGCAGTATTTT
NA,NA,TRBV19,TRBJ2-7,CASSPPGTSYEQYF,TGTGCCAGTTCCCCACCCGGGACCTCCTACGAGCAGTACTTC
NA,TRBD2,TRBV4-2,TRBJ2-2,CASSQDSVLAGGPRGELFF,TGTGCCAGCAGCCAAGATTCGGTCCTAGCGGGAGGGCCCCGCGGAGAGCTGTTTTTT
NA,NA,TRBV5-6,TRBJ2-7,CASSDTRAYEQYF,TGTGCCAGCAGCGATACGAGGGCCTACGAGCAGTACTTC
NA,TRBD2,TRBV11-3,TRBJ2-2,CASSSRASGSIGELFF,TGTGCCAGCAGCTCTCGGGCTAGCGGGAGTATCGGGGAGCTGTTTTTT
NA,NA,TRBV18,TRBJ1-3,CASSPAGVDGNTIYF,TGTGCCAGCTCACCAGCCGGGGTCGACGGAAACACCATATATTTT
NA,TRBD1,TRBV7-2,TRBJ1-5,CASSPGQDSNQPQHF,TGTGCCAGCAGCCCGGGACAGGATAGCAATCAGCCCCAGCATTTT
NA,TRBD1,TRBV28,TRBJ1-5,CASSFASGQGAMQPQHF,TGTGCCAGCAGTTTCGCCTCCGGACAGGGGGCTATGCAGCCCCAGCATTTT
NA,TRBD1,TRBV24-1,TRBJ2-2,CATAGQGETGELFF,TGTGCCACCGCGGGACAGGGCGAAACCGGGGAGCTGTTTTTT
NA,NA,TRBV5-1,TRBJ1-2,CASSLAGRLSYGYTF,TGCGCCAGCAGCTTGGCCGGGCGGCTGAGCTATGGCTACACCTTC
NA,TRBD1,TRBV19,TRBJ1-5,CASSILTGDSNQPQHF,TGTGCCAGTAGTATCCTCACAGGGGATAGCAATCAGCCCCAGCATTTT
NA,NA,TRBV18,TRBJ1-1,CASSRGSDTEAFF,TGTGCCAGCTCGAGGGGGTCGGACACTGAAGCTTTCTTT
NA,NA,TRBV4-2,TRBJ2-3,CASSPGSRTDTQYF,TGTGCCAGCAGCCCCGGTTCACGCACAGATACGCAGTATTTT
NA,NA,TRBV7-2,TRBJ1-2,CASRAGADLYGYTF,TGTGCCAGCAGGGCGGGGGCAGATCTTTATGGCTACACCTTC
NA,NA,TRBV6-2/TRBV6-3,TRBJ1-5,CASRPALQWQPQHF,TGTGCCAGCAGACCTGCCCTACAGTGGCAGCCCCAGCATTTT
NA,NA,TRBV21-1,TRBJ2-4,CAHVGLAKNIQYF,TGTGCCCATGTCGGTCTAGCCAAAAACATTCAGTACTTC
NA,NA,TRBV10-2,TRBJ1-4,CASKRGAGEKLFF,TGCGCCAGCAAGCGGGGGGCAGGGGAAAAACTGTTTTTT
NA,TRBD2,TRBV28,TRBJ2-4,CASRLARGEEKNIQYF,TGTGCCAGCAGACTAGCGCGGGGGGAAGAGAAAAACATTCAGTACTTC
NA,TRBD1,TRBV2,TRBJ2-7,CASREGDRERSEQYF,TGTGCCAGCAGGGAGGGGGACAGGGAAAGGAGCGAGCAGTACTTC
NA,NA,TRBV28,TRBJ2-5,CASSQQGKTQYF,TGTGCCAGCAGTCAACAGGGAAAGACCCAGTACTTC
NA,TRBD1,TRBV5-6,TRBJ2-7,CASSFQGVYEQYF,TGTGCCAGCAGCTTCCAGGGGGTCTACGAGCAGTACTTC
NA,NA,TRBV19,TRBJ2-3,CASSPRRAASTDTQYF,TGTGCCAGTAGTCCTCGCCGGGCAGCTAGCACAGATACGCAGTATTTT
NA,TRBD1,TRBV7-9,TRBJ2-4,CASSLWLGTGGLDIQYF,TGTGCCAGCAGCTTATGGCTGGGGACAGGGGGCCTGGACATTCAGTACTTC
NA,NA,TRBV6-5,TRBJ2-7,CASSYVDRSGYEQYF,TGTGCCAGCAGTTACGTCGATAGGTCTGGCTACGAGCAGTACTTC
NA,NA,TRBV7-6,TRBJ1-6,CASSLGQPGGSPLHF,TGTGCCAGCAGCTTAGGACAGCCCGGGGGGTCACCCCTCCACTTT
NA,NA,TRBV14,TRBJ1-1,CASSRWVQPNTEAFF,TGTGCCAGCAGCCGGTGGGTACAGCCGAACACTGAAGCTTTCTTT
NA,TRBD1,TRBV29-1,TRBJ1-4,CSVEDIQGEKLFF,TGCAGCGTTGAAGATATACAGGGGGAAAAACTGTTTTTT
NA,NA,TRBV2,TRBJ1-4,CASSTGRYEKLFF,TGTGCCAGCAGCACGGGACGGTATGAAAAACTGTTTTTT
NA,NA,TRBV6-5,TRBJ2-7,CASRSAVESSEQYF,TGTGCCAGCAGGTCTGCAGTTGAAAGCTCCGAGCAGTACTTC
NA,NA,TRBV4-2,TRBJ1-4,CASSPGDGTNEKLFF,TGTGCCAGCAGCCCAGGGGACGGAACTAATGAAAAACTGTTTTTT
NA,TRBD1,TRBV19,TRBJ2-7,CASSGQGNEQYF,TGTGCCAGCTCGGGACAGGGAAACGAGCAGTACTTC
NA,NA,TRBV5-6,TRBJ1-4,CASSFGQTTNEKLFF,TGTGCCAGCAGCTTTGGGCAGACAACTAATGAAAAACTGTTTTTT
NA,NA,TRBV10-3,TRBJ2-3,CAISVQGTDTQYF,TGTGCCATCAGTGTCCAAGGCACAGATACGCAGTATTTT
NA,NA,TRBV18,TRBJ2-4,CASSPPNDPAKNIQYF,TGTGCCAGCTCACCACCGAATGACCCGGCCAAAAACATTCAGTACTTC
once,TRBD2,TRBV2,TRBJ2-1,CASNRLATYNEQFF,TGTGCCAGCAACCGACTAGCGACTTACAATGAGCAGTTCTTC
NA,TRBD1,TRBV25-1,TRBJ1-5,CASSDAGQGVPQHF,TGTGCCAGCAGCGACGCGGGACAGGGGGTGCCCCAGCATTTT